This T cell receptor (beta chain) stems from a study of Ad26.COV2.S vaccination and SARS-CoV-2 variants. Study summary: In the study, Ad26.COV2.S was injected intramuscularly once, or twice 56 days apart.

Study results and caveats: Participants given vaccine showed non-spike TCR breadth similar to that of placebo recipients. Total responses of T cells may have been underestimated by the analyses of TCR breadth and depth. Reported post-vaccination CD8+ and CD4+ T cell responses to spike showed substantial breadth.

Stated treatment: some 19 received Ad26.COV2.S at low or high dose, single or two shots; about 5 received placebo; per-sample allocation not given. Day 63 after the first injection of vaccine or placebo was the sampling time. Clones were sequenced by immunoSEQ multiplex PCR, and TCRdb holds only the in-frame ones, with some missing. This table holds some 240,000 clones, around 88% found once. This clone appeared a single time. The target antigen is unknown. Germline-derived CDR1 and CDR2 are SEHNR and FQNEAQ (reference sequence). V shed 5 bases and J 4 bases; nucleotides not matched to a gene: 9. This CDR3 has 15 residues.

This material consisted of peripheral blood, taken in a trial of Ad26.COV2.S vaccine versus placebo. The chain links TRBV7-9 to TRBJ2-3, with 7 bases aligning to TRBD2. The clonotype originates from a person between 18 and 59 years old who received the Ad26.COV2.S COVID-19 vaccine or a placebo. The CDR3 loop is CASSPPGGGADTQYF. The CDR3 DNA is TGTGCCAGCAGCCCTCCGGGAGGAGGGGCAGATACGCAGTATTTT.